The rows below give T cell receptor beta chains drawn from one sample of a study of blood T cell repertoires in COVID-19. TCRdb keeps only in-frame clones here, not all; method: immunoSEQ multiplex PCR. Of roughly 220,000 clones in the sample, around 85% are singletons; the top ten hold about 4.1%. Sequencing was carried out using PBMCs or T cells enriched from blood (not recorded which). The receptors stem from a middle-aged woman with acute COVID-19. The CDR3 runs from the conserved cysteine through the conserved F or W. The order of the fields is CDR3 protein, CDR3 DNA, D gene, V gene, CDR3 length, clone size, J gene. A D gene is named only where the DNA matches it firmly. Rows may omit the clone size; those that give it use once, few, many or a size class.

CASSPSRTSGTGPHTQYF TGTGCCAGCAGCCCCTCCCGGACTAGCGGGACGGGTCCTCATACGCAGTATTTT TRBD2 TRBV11-3 18 . TRBJ2-3
CAWSVSGSREQYF TGTGCCTGGAGTGTAAGCGGGAGTCGCGAGCAGTACTTC TRBD2 TRBV30 13 . TRBJ2-7
CASSFIGATEAFF TGCGCCAGCAGCTTTATCGGTGCGACTGAAGCTTTCTTT . TRBV5-1 13 . TRBJ1-1
CASSPTDQPQHF TGTGCCAGCAGTCCGACTGATCAGCCCCAGCATTTT . TRBV27 12 . TRBJ1-5
CASSLGGTGNTIYF TGTGCCAGCAGCTTAGGAGGGACTGGAAACACCATATATTTT . TRBV11-2 14 . TRBJ1-3
CASNAKEGFNSPLHF TGTGCCAGCAACGCCAAGGAGGGGTTTAATTCACCCCTCCACTTT . TRBV28 15 . TRBJ1-6
CASSSQTSGKSNEQFF TGTGCCAGCAGCTCACAAACTAGCGGGAAATCCAATGAGCAGTTCTTC TRBD2 TRBV11-2 16 . TRBJ2-1
CASRGTGWDGYTF TGTGCCAGCAGAGGTACAGGCTGGGATGGCTACACCTTC . TRBV12-3/TRBV12-4 13 . TRBJ1-2
CASSLRTSSYNEQFF TGTGCCAGCAGCTTAAGGACTTCCTCCTACAATGAGCAGTTCTTC . TRBV7-3 15 . TRBJ2-1
CATSRALDRNSNQPQHF TGTGCCACCAGCAGAGCCCTTGACAGGAATAGCAATCAGCCCCAGCATTTT . TRBV15 17 . TRBJ1-5
CASSLRFVRENTGELFF TGTGCCAGCAGCTTGAGGTTTGTCAGGGAGAACACCGGGGAGCTGTTTTTT . TRBV7-8 17 . TRBJ2-2
CASRQGDYGYTF TGTGCCAGCAGGCAAGGGGACTATGGCTACACCTTC . TRBV27 12 once TRBJ1-2
CASSLRPGLLNGYTF TGTGCCAGCAGTTTACGCCCGGGACTGCTCAATGGCTACACCTTC . TRBV6-2/TRBV6-3 15 . TRBJ1-2
CASSLSIPGIRTDTQYF TGTGCCAGCAGTTTATCGATCCCAGGGATTAGGACAGATACGCAGTATTTT . TRBV27 17 . TRBJ2-3
CASSVLGTGSNYGYTF TGTGCCAGCAGCGTACTAGGGACAGGTTCTAACTATGGCTACACCTTC TRBD1 TRBV9 16 . TRBJ1-2
CASSYGMGSYEQYF TGTGCCAGCAGTTACGGGATGGGCTCCTACGAGCAGTACTTC . TRBV27 14 . TRBJ2-7
CASSQDWNEQFF TGTGCCAGTAGCCAGGACTGGAATGAGCAGTTCTTC . TRBV19 12 . TRBJ2-1
CASTWYGGAPNTEAFF TGTGCCAGTACCTGGTACGGGGGGGCCCCGAACACTGAAGCTTTCTTT . TRBV19 16 once TRBJ1-1
CASSQSGGEQYF TGTGCCAGCAGCCAATCTGGCGGGGAGCAGTACTTC . TRBV3-1/TRBV3-2 12 . TRBJ2-7
CSASSGYEQYF TGCAGTGCTAGTTCGGGTTACGAGCAGTACTTC . TRBV20-1 11 . TRBJ2-7
CATRDPGQGAVEAFF TGTGCCACCAGGGATCCGGGACAGGGGGCGGTTGAAGCTTTCTTT TRBD1 TRBV15 15 . TRBJ1-1
CASSPGLAGVQETQYF TGTGCCAGCAGCCCGGGACTAGCGGGAGTCCAAGAGACCCAGTACTTC TRBD2 TRBV5-4 16 . TRBJ2-5
CASSLDHSYSNQPQHF TGTGCCAGCAGCTTAGATCACAGTTATAGCAATCAGCCCCAGCATTTT . TRBV11-2 16 . TRBJ1-5
CASRLTGTGAFF TGTGCCAGCAGGCTGACCGGGACAGGGGCTTTCTTT TRBD1 TRBV12-3/TRBV12-4 12 once TRBJ1-1
CASSLGGSADTQYF TGTGCCAGCAGCTTGGGAGGTTCCGCAGATACGCAGTATTTT . TRBV7-9 14 . TRBJ2-3
CASSLSSAGKLGEAFF TGTGCCAGCAGTTTAAGTTCCGCAGGGAAGTTGGGTGAAGCTTTCTTT . TRBV28 16 . TRBJ1-1
CSVEGGSYNEQFF TGCAGCGTTGAGGGGGGCTCCTACAATGAGCAGTTCTTC . TRBV29-1 13 . TRBJ2-1
CASSLGAGTQYF TGTGCCAGCAGCTTAGGAGCTGGTACGCAGTATTTT . TRBV11-2 12 . TRBJ2-3
CASSLAGGPSDTQYF TGTGCCAGCAGCTTAGCGGGAGGGCCATCAGATACGCAGTATTTT TRBD2 TRBV7-3 15 once TRBJ2-3
CASSLDDSIFGYTF TGTGCCAGCAGCTTAGACGACAGTATCTTCGGCTACACCTTC . TRBV11-2 14 . TRBJ1-2
CASSQVRSYEQYF TGCGCCAGCAGCCAAGTACGGTCATACGAGCAGTACTTC . TRBV4-3 13 . TRBJ2-7
CASSYSGLAGNEQFF TGTGCCAGCAGTTACTCTGGCCTAGCGGGGAATGAGCAGTTCTTC TRBD2 TRBV6-5 15 . TRBJ2-1
CASSRRGGDLGKNGYTF TGTGCCAGCAGCCGGCGGGGCGGGGACCTAGGAAAAAATGGCTACACCTTC . TRBV7-9 17 . TRBJ1-2
CASSGTGYGYTF TGTGCCAGCAGTGGGACAGGCTATGGCTACACCTTC TRBD1 TRBV28 12 . TRBJ1-2
CASSRGGVGNQPQHF TGTGCCAGTAGTAGGGGGGGAGTTGGCAATCAGCCCCAGCATTTT . TRBV19 15 . TRBJ1-5
CASSLAAGSSPYNEQFF TGTGCCAGCAGCTTGGCAGCTGGGTCTAGCCCCTACAATGAGCAGTTCTTC . TRBV5-4 17 . TRBJ2-1
CSVASSSYNEQFF TGCAGCGTTGCCTCTAGCTCCTACAATGAGCAGTTCTTC . TRBV29-1 13 . TRBJ2-1
CASSTAVGGDTEAFF TGTGCCAGCAGTACCGCAGTGGGGGGGGACACTGAAGCTTTCTTT . TRBV6-5 15 . TRBJ1-1
CASSPRDRGNTIYF TGTGCCAGTAGCCCCCGGGACAGGGGAAACACCATATATTTT TRBD1 TRBV19 14 . TRBJ1-3
CSASDNRETQYF TGCAGTGCTAGTGACAACCGGGAGACCCAGTACTTC . TRBV20-1 12 . TRBJ2-5
CASSIHSGSYNEQFF TGTGCCAGTAGTATTCACAGCGGCTCCTACAATGAGCAGTTCTTC . TRBV19 15 . TRBJ2-1
CASSDRDGSIQYF TGTGCCAGCAGTGACCGGGACGGGAGCATTCAGTACTTC . TRBV6-2/TRBV6-3 13 . TRBJ2-4
CASSQVAGQIYGYTF TGCGCCAGCAGCCAGGTCGCGGGACAGATCTATGGCTACACCTTC TRBD1 TRBV4-3 15 . TRBJ1-2
CASSPLRQGARDTEAFF TGTGCCAGCTCACCACTCAGACAGGGGGCGCGGGACACTGAAGCTTTCTTT TRBD1 TRBV18 17 . TRBJ1-1
CASSYSGRYEQYF TGTGCCAGCAGTTACTCGGGGCGCTACGAGCAGTACTTC . TRBV6-6 13 . TRBJ2-7
CASSSPGHLSNQPQHF TGTGCCAGCAGCTCCCCGGGACACCTTAGCAATCAGCCCCAGCATTTT . TRBV7-2 16 . TRBJ1-5
CASSPQWSTDTQYF TGTGCCAGCAGCCCCCAGTGGTCCACAGATACGCAGTATTTT . TRBV7-3 14 . TRBJ2-3
CASSLYRVQLSNEQFF TGTGCCAGCAGCCTTTACCGGGTCCAACTAAGCAATGAGCAGTTCTTC . TRBV5-4 16 . TRBJ2-1
CASSQDRGVWELFF TGCGCCAGCAGCCAAGATCGCGGAGTCTGGGAGCTGTTTTTT . TRBV4-3 14 few TRBJ2-2
CASSANRQGGGANVLTF TGTGCCAGCAGCGCGAACCGACAGGGAGGAGGGGCCAACGTCCTGACTTTC . TRBV7-9 17 . TRBJ2-6
CASSQDGGGNQPQHF TGCGCCAGCAGCCAAGATGGAGGGGGCAATCAGCCCCAGCATTTT . TRBV4-1 15 few TRBJ1-5
CASEGTSETYEQYF TGCGCCAGCGAGGGGACTAGCGAGACCTACGAGCAGTACTTC TRBD2 TRBV23-1 14 . TRBJ2-7
CASSFAGEVYEQYF TGTGCCAGCAGTTTTGCGGGAGAAGTCTACGAGCAGTACTTC TRBD2 TRBV27 14 . TRBJ2-7
CASSLEPGGARHYGYTF TGCGCCAGCAGCTTGGAACCGGGGGGCGCCCGGCACTATGGCTACACCTTC . TRBV5-1 17 . TRBJ1-2
CASSEEGGGYNEQFF TGTGCCAGCAGTGAGGAGGGAGGAGGCTACAATGAGCAGTTCTTC . TRBV6-4 15 medium-sized TRBJ2-1
CASSSLQGGKNSPLHF TGTGCCAGCAGCTCCTTACAGGGAGGGAAAAATTCACCCCTCCACTTT . TRBV7-2 16 once TRBJ1-6
CASSLGVGQGGYNEQFF TGTGCCAGCAGCTTGGGTGTCGGACAGGGAGGATACAATGAGCAGTTCTTC TRBD1 TRBV7-8 17 once TRBJ2-1
CASSQEGQSGAYSNQPQHF TGTGCCAGCAGCCAAGAAGGCCAGTCGGGAGCTTATAGCAATCAGCCCCAGCATTTT . TRBV4-2 19 . TRBJ1-5
CASSQLPGTSGRRITGELFF TGTGCCAGCAGCCAACTCCCCGGGACTAGCGGGAGGCGCATCACCGGGGAGCTGTTTTTT TRBD2 TRBV9 20 once TRBJ2-2
CASSIRTSGVDYEQYF TGTGCCAGCAGCATCCGGACTAGCGGGGTCGACTACGAGCAGTACTTC TRBD2 TRBV7-8 16 . TRBJ2-7